The source of this T cell receptor (beta chain) is a study of blood T cell repertoires in COVID-19. Study-level information: From the United States, Italy and Spain came samples of acute and convalescent COVID-19. The cDNA or gDNA used as material had been derived from T cells, B-cell-depleted T cells, or PBMCs.

Original processing notes: Reference gene primers were amplified, and this amplification served to estimate nucleated cell counts. The table came from immunoSEQ multiplex PCR; TCRdb's copy has only in-frame clones and leaves some out. V and J calls and clone size are given by that table; D and trimming were obtained from the DNA. The sample includes fewer than 200,000 clones, 79% of them seen just once. The sequence was collected from a woman aged 55-70 years with COVID-19, enrolled during active disease. The sample comprised peripheral blood.

The CDR3 loop reads CATSWASGKADTQYF. The CDR3 region has the DNA TGTGCCACCTCTTGGGCTAGCGGGAAAGCAGATACGCAGTATTTT. The chain couples TRBV28 to TRBJ2-3; 9 bases are a match to TRBD2. J gave up 4 bases and V 10 bases, and 12 bases lay outside the gene matches. The CDR3 is made up of 15 amino acids. The germline V gene encodes CDR1 MDHEN and CDR2 SYDVKM.